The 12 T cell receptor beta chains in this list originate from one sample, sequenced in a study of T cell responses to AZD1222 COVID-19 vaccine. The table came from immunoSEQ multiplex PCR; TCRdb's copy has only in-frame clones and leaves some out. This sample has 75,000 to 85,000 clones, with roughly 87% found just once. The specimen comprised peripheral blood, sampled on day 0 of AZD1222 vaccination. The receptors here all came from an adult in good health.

The chain's CDR3 is CASSKTGDFTGELFF. CDR3 nucleotides: TGTGCCAGCAGCAAGACAGGGGATTTTACCGGGGAGCTGTTTTTT. J is TRBJ2-2 and V is TRBV5-6; 8 bases are shared with TRBD1. Germline V gene sequence: CDR1 SGHDT, CDR2 YYEEEE. CDR3 length: 15 residues. The V and J ends lost 4 bases and 5 bases, in that order; junction bases with no gene match: 7.

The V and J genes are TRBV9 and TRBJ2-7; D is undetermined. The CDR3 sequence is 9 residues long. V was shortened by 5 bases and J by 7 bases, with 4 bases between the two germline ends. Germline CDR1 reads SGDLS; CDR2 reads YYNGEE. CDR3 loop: CASREEQYF. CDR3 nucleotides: TGTGCCAGCAGGGAGGAGCAGTACTTC.

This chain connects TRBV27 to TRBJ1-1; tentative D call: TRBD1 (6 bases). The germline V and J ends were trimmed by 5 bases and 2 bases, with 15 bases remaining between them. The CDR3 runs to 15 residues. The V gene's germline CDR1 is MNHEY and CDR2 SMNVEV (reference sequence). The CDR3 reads CASSVFRGSNTEAFF. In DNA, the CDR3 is TGTGCCAGCAGTGTATTCAGGGGCTCTAACACTGAAGCTTTCTTT.

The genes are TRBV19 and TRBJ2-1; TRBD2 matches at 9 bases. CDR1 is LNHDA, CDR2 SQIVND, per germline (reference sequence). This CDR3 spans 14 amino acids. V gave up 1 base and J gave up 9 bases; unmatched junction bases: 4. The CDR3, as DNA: TGTGCCAGTAGTATAGGCGGGAGGGCCGGTGAGCAGTTCTTC. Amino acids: CASSIGGRAGEQFF.

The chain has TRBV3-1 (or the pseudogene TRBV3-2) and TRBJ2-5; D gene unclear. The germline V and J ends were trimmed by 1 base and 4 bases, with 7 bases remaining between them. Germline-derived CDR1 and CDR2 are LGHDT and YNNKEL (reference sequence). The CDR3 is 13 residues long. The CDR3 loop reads CASSQGEAETQYF. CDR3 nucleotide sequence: TGTGCCAGCAGCCAAGGGGAAGCAGAGACCCAGTACTTC.

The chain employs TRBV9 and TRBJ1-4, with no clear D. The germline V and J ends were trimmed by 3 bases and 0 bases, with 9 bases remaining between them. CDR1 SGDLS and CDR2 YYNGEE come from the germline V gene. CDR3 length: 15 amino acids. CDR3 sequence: CASSEEDATNEKLFF. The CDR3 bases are TGTGCCAGCAGCGAGGAAGATGCAACTAATGAAAAACTGTTTTTT.

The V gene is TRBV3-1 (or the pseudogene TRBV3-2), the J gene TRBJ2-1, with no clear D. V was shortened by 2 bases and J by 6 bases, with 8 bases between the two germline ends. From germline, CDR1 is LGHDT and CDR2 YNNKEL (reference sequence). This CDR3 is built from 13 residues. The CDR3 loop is CASSQRAPNEQFF. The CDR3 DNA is TGTGCCAGCAGCCAACGAGCACCCAATGAGCAGTTCTTC.

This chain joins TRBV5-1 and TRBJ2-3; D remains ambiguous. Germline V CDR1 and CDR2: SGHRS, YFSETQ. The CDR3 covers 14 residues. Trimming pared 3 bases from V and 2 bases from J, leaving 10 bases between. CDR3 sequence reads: CASSWTGPTDTQYF. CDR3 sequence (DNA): TGCGCCAGCAGCTGGACGGGCCCCACAGATACGCAGTATTTT.

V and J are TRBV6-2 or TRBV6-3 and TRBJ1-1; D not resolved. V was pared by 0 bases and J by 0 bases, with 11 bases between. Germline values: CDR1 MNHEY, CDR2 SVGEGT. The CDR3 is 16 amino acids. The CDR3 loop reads CASSYSNPLMNTEAFF. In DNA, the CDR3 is TGTGCCAGCAGTTACTCGAATCCGCTCATGAACACTGAAGCTTTCTTT.

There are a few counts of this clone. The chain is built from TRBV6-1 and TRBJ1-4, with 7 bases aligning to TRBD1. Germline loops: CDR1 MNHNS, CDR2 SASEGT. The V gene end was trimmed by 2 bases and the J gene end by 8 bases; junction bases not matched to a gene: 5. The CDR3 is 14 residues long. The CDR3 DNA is TGTGCCAGCAGTGAACAGGGGGTCGGGGAAAAACTGTTTTTT. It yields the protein CASSEQGVGEKLFF.

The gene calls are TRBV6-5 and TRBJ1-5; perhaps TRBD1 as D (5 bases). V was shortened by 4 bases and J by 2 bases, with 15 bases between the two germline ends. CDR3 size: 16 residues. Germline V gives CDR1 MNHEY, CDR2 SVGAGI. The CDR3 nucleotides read TGTGCCAGCAGTTGGGGACTACCTGGGGGCAATCAGCCCCAGCATTTT. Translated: CASSWGLPGGNQPQHF.

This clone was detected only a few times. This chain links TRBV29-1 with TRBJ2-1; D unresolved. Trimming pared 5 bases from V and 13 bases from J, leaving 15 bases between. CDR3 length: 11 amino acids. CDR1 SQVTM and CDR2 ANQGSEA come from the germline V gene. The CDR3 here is CSVFGGREQFF. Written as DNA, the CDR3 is TGCAGCGTTTTCGGTGGCCGTGAACAGTTCTTC.